Listed below are T cell receptor beta chains from one sample, sequenced in a study of tumor-infiltrating lymphocytes in primary liver carcinoma. A single record per CDR3 protein comes from TCRdb applying MiXCR to the multiplex PCR reads. The sample records around 71,000 distinct CDR3 sequences, 65% to 75% being singletons. The sample was liver tumor tissue from sampling region 4. The receptor source for this set is a woman aged 60 to 75 with primary liver carcinoma and hepatitis B virus infection. The CDR3 runs from the conserved cysteine through the conserved F or W. The order of the fields is clone size, V gene, D gene, J gene, CDR3 DNA, CDR3 protein. D genes are given only for firm matches. The size of a clone is reported for some rows only, either as once, few or many, or as a class for expanded clones.

many	TRBV5-5	TRBD1	TRBJ2-1	TGTGCCAGCAGCGTCCAGGGGGCGCATAACAATGAGCAGTTCTTC	CASSVQGAHNNEQFF
-	TRBV6-1	TRBD1	TRBJ2-4	TGTGCCGGCACTGAGGGGACAGGGGACTGGAGGGACATTCAGTACTTC	CAGTEGTGDWRDIQYF
-	TRBV11-2	TRBD2	TRBJ2-1	TGTGCCAGCAGCTTAGAGTCTAGCGGAGACAAAGAACACTTCTTC	CASSLESSGDKEHFF
many	TRBV4-1	TRBD2	TRBJ2-4	TGCGCCAGCAGCCAAGACCGTTCCGGGACTAGCGGGAACATTCAGTACTTC	CASSQDRSGTSGNIQYF
many	TRBV10-3	-	TRBJ2-1	TGTGCCACAAAGCAGGGCGATGAGCAGTTCTTC	CATKQGDEQFF
medium-sized	TRBV6-1	-	TRBJ2-1	TGTGCCAGCAGTCGGGAGACTAGGGTAGGCGAGCAGTTCTTC	CASSRETRVGEQFF
few	TRBV28	TRBD1	TRBJ1-2	TGTGCCAGCAGTTTATGGACAGGGGGTAACTATGGCTACACCTTC	CASSLWTGGNYGYTF
few	TRBV7-3	-	TRBJ1-1	TGTGCCAGCAGCTTAGGCGGGCCTCAACAGGGTTACACTGAAGCTTTCTTT	CASSLGGPQQGYTEAFF
once	TRBV6-6	-	TRBJ2-7	TGTACCAGCAGCAGCAACCAGGTGAACTACGAGCGGTACTTC	CTSSSNQVNYERYF
-	TRBV28	-	TRBJ1-1	TGTGCAAGCAGTACAAACAGGATAATGAGCACTGAAGCTTTCTTT	CASSTNRIMSTEAFF
-	TRBV29-1	TRBD2	TRBJ2-2	TGCAGGGCCCGGGGACTAGTGGCCAACACCGGGGAGCTGTTTTTT	CRARGLVANTGELFF
-	TRBV5-4	-	TRBJ2-1	TGTGCCAGTACCCGTGGACGGGGGCTTGTTGAGCAGTTCTTC	CASTRGRGLVEQFF
-	TRBV11-2	-	TRBJ2-7	TGTGCCAGCAGCTTAGATACCTCGAGGGAGAACGGGCAGTACTTC	CASSLDTSRENGQYF
many	TRBV5-6	-	TRBJ2-1	TGTGCCAGCAGCTTGTATCTGTCTAACTACAATGAGCAGTTCTTC	CASSLYLSNYNEQFF
-	TRBV4-1	-	TRBJ2-3	TGCGCCAGCAGTCAATCTAGGGGCTCGGGCACGCAGTATTTT	CASSQSRGSGTQYF
-	TRBV12-3/TRBV12-4	-	TRBJ1-2	TGTGTCAGCAGTTTGGGCCGACAGAACTATGCCTTC	CVSSLGRQNYAF
-	TRBV29-1	-	TRBJ1-4	TGTAGCGTAGGAACAGGGAGCACTAATGAAGAACTGTTTTTT	CSVGTGSTNEELFF
-	TRBV28	TRBD1	TRBJ2-3	TGTGCTAGCAGTTTCGGACAGGGCAACACAGATACGCAGTATTTT	CASSFGQGNTDTQYF
-	TRBV11-1	-	TRBJ2-2	TGTGCCAGCAGCGCCCGGCCATTCCTACTTAATATCGGGGAGCTGTTTTTT	CASSARPFLLNIGELFF
-	TRBV14	-	TRBJ1-2	TGTGCCAGCAGTCAAAAACAGTCCTATGGCTACACCTTC	CASSQKQSYGYTF
once	TRBV12-3/TRBV12-4	-	TRBJ1-5	TGTGCCAGCAGTTCCCAAGGATTCTTGGCGGATCAGTCCCAGGATTTT	CASSSQGFLADQSQDF
-	TRBV12-3/TRBV12-4	-	TRBJ1-6	TGTGCCGGTCGGGGATATCCATATAATTCACCCCTCCACTTT	CAGRGYPYNSPLHF
many	TRBV7-9	-	TRBJ1-1	TGTGCCAGCACCTTACAGGTGAACACTGAAGCTTTCTTT	CASTLQVNTEAFF
-	TRBV18	-	TRBJ1-4	TGTGCCAGCTCCCCAACGAGGACGGACTTACCTGAAAAACTGTTTTTT	CASSPTRTDLPEKLFF
-	TRBV6-5	-	TRBJ2-7	TGTGCCAGCAGCCAGGGACGGAACTACACGCAGTACTTC	CASSQGRNYTQYF
-	TRBV10-2	-	TRBJ2-5	TGCGCCAGCAGTGATGGCAAGTACCAAGAGACCCAGTACTTC	CASSDGKYQETQYF
-	TRBV11-2	-	TRBJ2-2	TGTGCCAACAGCCCTCCACAAGGACTGATCGGGGAGCTGTTTTTT	CANSPPQGLIGELFF
-	TRBV11-2	-	TRBJ1-4	TGTGCTAGCAGCTTACAGCGAACAGGGCAAACTAATGAAAAACCATTTTTT	CASSLQRTGQTNEKPFF
-	TRBV12-3/TRBV12-4	-	TRBJ1-2	TGTGCCAGCAGTTTCAGTCAGGCGGGAGTGCTGAACTATGGCTACACCTTC	CASSFSQAGVLNYGYTF
-	TRBV6-5	-	TRBJ2-3	TGTGACAGCAGTTACCGTGGGAGTCAAACAGATACGCAGTATTTT	CDSSYRGSQTDTQYF
-	TRBV11-2	-	TRBJ2-3	TGTGTCAGCAGTTCAGATCGAGGAGATATGCAGTATTTT	CVSSSDRGDMQYF
-	TRBV4-1	-	TRBJ1-5	TGTACCAGCAGCCCCGGGGGTCAGCCCCAGCATTTT	CTSSPGGQPQHF
-	TRBV9	-	TRBJ2-7	TGTGCCAGCAGCACAACCCCAGGTAGCTACGAGCAGTACTTC	CASSTTPGSYEQYF
-	TRBV18	-	TRBJ2-1	TGTGCCAGCTCACCAGGGCTCGACAATGAGCAGTTCTTC	CASSPGLDNEQFF
-	TRBV6-1	-	TRBJ1-5	TGTGCCGGCAGTTGGACAGCGGATCAGCCCCAGCATTTT	CAGSWTADQPQHF
many	TRBV6-2/TRBV6-3	-	TRBJ2-5	TGTGCCAGCAGTTACGGGAGAAATCGACCCCAAGAGACCCAGTACTTC	CASSYGRNRPQETQYF
once	TRBV12-3/TRBV12-4	-	TRBJ1-3	TGTGCCAGCAGTTCACGAGGTGCTCGAAACACCATACATTTT	CASSSRGARNTIHF
few	TRBV2	TRBD2	TRBJ2-3	TGTGCCAGCAGTGATGTCCTAGCGGCTAGCACAGATACGCAGTATTTT	CASSDVLAASTDTQYF
many	TRBV6-4	TRBD2	TRBJ2-1	TGTGCCAGCAGTGACGGGACTAACAATGAGCAGTTCTTC	CASSDGTNNEQFF
-	TRBV5-1	-	TRBJ1-5	TGCGCCAGCAGCTTGGATCACGGAGGTGGCGACCAGCCCCAGCATTTT	CASSLDHGGGDQPQHF
-	TRBV7-9	TRBD2	TRBJ2-3	TGTGCCAGCAGCTCGGGACCAGCGGGAGGGACAGATACGCAGTATTTT	CASSSGPAGGTDTQYF
-	TRBV14	-	TRBJ1-5	TGTACCAGCAGCCAAGGCGGCAGGGCCCGGCAACATTTT	CTSSQGGRARQHF
-	TRBV29-1	-	TRBJ2-3	TGCAGCGTTGAAGTGTTAGGCAGGATGGGGGTTAGCACAGATACGCAGTATTTT	CSVEVLGRMGVSTDTQYF
once	TRBV5-4	-	TRBJ2-7	TGTGCCAGCAACTTGGCGACCGGAGCAGGCTACGAGCAGTACTTC	CASNLATGAGYEQYF
-	TRBV6-5	TRBD2	TRBJ2-7	TGTGTCAGTAGCGCGGCGGTGGGAGGGTACTACGAGCAGTACTTC	CVSSAAVGGYYEQYF
-	TRBV6-5	-	TRBJ1-5	TGTGCCAGTGGTGAGGGGGATAACTCGAATCAGCCCCAGCATTTT	CASGEGDNSNQPQHF
few	TRBV6-6	-	TRBJ2-7	TGTACCAGTAGTTCAGTCTCCTACGAGCAGTACTTC	CTSSSVSYEQYF
-	TRBV28	-	TRBJ2-4	TGTGCCAGTAGTTTAGGCCAATTCGTCCTAGACATTCAGAACTTC	CASSLGQFVLDIQNF
many	TRBV4-1	-	TRBJ2-2	TGCGCCAGCAGCCGCCTATGGCACGATAACACCGGGGAGCTGTTTTTT	CASSRLWHDNTGELFF
-	TRBV20-1	TRBD2	TRBJ2-3	TGCAGTGCTAGGACTAGCGGGAGCTCCTTAAAGACAGATACGCAGTATTTT	CSARTSGSSLKTDTQYF
-	TRBV11-2	-	TRBJ2-1	TGTGCCAGCAGCGCGGGACTCGCAGGGGACTATATGGCCAATGAGCAGTTCTTC	CASSAGLAGDYMANEQFF
once	TRBV12-3/TRBV12-4	-	TRBJ2-7	TGTGCCAGCAATTCAAACCGGGGAGCGTATGAGCAGTACTTC	CASNSNRGAYEQYF
-	TRBV11-2	-	TRBJ2-7	TGTGCCAACAGCTACGGCGGGGGCACCTCGGGAAGCGAGCAGTACTTC	CANSYGGGTSGSEQYF
many	TRBV12-3/TRBV12-4	-	TRBJ1-5	TGTGCCAGCAGTTTGGGAGGCCTATGGGGAGCGTATCAGCCCCAGCATTTT	CASSLGGLWGAYQPQHF
many	TRBV6-2/TRBV6-3	TRBD2	TRBJ2-3	TGTGCCAGCAGCCCGGGACTAGCGAGCCGCACAGATACGCAGTATTTT	CASSPGLASRTDTQYF
-	TRBV7-9	-	TRBJ2-7	TGTGCCAGCAGCCCCCACTCAGAGCAGTACTTC	CASSPHSEQYF
-	TRBV11-2	TRBD1	TRBJ2-1	TGTGCCACCAGCTTACGACCGGGACAGAGATCCTATAATGAGCAGTTCTTC	CATSLRPGQRSYNEQFF